This TCR beta chain was found in a study of blood T cell repertoires in COVID-19. With 6 bases removed from V and 1 base from J, the gap between germline ends came to 9 bases. The CDR3 extends over 13 amino acids. From germline, CDR1 is MRHNA and CDR2 SNTAGT. Using immunoSEQ multiplex PCR, the repertoire was profiled, and TCRdb retains in-frame clones only, with some absent. This table has approximately 300,000 clones, roughly 86% appearing once. V usage is TRBV6-4 and J usage is TRBJ1-1; D is possibly TRBD1 (5 bases). The TCR was taken from a woman aged 45 to 65 with acute or convalescent COVID-19. Material for sequencing was peripheral blood. The CDR3 bases are TGTGCCAGCAGCCAGGACACGAACACTGAAGCTTTCTTT. Translation: CASSQDTNTEAFF.